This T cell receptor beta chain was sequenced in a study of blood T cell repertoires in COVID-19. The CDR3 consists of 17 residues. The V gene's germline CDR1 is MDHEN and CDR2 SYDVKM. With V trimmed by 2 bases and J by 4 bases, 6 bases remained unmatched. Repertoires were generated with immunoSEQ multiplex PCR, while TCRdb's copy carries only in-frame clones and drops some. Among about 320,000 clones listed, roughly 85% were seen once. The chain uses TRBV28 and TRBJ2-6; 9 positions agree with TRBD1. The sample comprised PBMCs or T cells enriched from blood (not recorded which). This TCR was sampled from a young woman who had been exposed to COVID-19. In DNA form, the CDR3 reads TGTGCCAGCAGTTTAGGGACAGGGCGCTCAGGGGCCAACGTCCTGACTTTC. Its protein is CASSLGTGRSGANVLTF.